The clone carrying this T cell receptor beta chain was counted at least ten times. Using immunoSEQ multiplex PCR, the repertoire was profiled, and TCRdb retains in-frame clones only, with some absent. This repertoire holds tens of thousands of clones, and none appear only once. With V trimmed by 0 bases and J by 1 base, 5 bases remained unmatched. Germline loops: CDR1 KGHSH, CDR2 LQKENI. This CDR3 contains 16 residues. This record belongs to a study of T cells after posttransplantation cyclophosphamide. A marrow graft followed busulfan-fludarabine conditioning, with cyclophosphamide on days +3 and +4.

The sequence was collected from a male patient aged 18 to 29 who received an allogeneic stem cell transplant from a related donor, was CMV-positive, and had no GVHD. Some of the T cells might come from the graft donor. Sequencing used PBMCs, obtained after allogeneic stem cell transplant with posttransplant cyclophosphamide. The gene calls are TRBV18 and TRBJ1-2; TRBD1 matches at 7 bases. In DNA form, the CDR3 reads TGTGCCAGCTCACCACCAGGGACAGAGATTAACTATGGCTACACCTTC. Protein sequence: CASSPPGTEINYGYTF.